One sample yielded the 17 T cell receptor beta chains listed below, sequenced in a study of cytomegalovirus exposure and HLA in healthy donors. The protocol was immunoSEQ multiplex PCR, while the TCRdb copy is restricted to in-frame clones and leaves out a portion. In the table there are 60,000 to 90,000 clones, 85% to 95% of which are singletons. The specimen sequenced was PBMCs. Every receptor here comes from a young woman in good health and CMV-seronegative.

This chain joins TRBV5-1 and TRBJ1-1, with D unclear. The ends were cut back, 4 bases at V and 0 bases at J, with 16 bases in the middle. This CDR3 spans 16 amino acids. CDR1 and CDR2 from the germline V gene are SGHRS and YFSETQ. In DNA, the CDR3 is TGCGCCAGCAGCCCTGGGCTTTCAGTGATGAACACTGAAGCTTTCTTT. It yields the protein CASSPGLSVMNTEAFF.

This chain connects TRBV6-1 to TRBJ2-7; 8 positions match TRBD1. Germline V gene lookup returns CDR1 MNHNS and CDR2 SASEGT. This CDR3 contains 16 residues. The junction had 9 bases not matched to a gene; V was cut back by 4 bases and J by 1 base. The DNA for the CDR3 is TGTGCCAGCAGTGCAGTGGCCACAGGGGGTTCCTACGAGCAGTACTTC. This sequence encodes CASSAVATGGSYEQYF.

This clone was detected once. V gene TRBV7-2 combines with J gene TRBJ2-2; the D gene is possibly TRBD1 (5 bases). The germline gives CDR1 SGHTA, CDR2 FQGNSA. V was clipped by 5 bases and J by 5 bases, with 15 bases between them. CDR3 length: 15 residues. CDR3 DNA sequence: TGTGCCAGCAGCCCAGAAGGGGTTAAGACCGGGGAGCTGTTTTTT. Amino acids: CASSPEGVKTGELFF.

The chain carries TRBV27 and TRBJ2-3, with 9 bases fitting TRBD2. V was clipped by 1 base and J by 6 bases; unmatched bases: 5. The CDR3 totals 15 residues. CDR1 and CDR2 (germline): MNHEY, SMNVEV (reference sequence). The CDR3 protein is CASSLFGLAFDTQYF. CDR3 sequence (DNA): TGTGCCAGCAGTTTATTTGGACTAGCGTTCGATACGCAGTATTTT.

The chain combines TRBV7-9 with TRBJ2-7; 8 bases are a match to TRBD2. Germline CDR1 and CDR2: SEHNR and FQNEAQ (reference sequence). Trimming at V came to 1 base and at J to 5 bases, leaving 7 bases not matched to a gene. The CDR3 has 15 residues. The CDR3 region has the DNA TGTGCCAGCAGCTTAGGATTGCGGGGGGAGGACGAGCAGTACTTC. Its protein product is CASSLGLRGEDEQYF. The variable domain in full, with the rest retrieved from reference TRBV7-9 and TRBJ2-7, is DTGVSQNPRHKITKRGQNVTFRCDPISEHNRLYWYRQTLGQGPEFLTYFQNEAQLEKSRLLSDRFSAERPKGSFSTLEIQRTEQGDSAMYLCASSLGLRGEDEQYFGPGTRLTVT.

CDR3 nucleotide sequence: TGTGCCAGCAGTGCGTTCAATCAGCCCCAGCATTTT. This codes for CASSAFNQPQHF. The chain carries TRBV27 and TRBJ1-5; no firm D call. With 5 bases removed from V and 3 bases from J, the gap between germline ends came to 5 bases. This CDR3 contains 12 residues. Germline V gene sequence: CDR1 MNHEY, CDR2 SMNVEV (reference sequence).

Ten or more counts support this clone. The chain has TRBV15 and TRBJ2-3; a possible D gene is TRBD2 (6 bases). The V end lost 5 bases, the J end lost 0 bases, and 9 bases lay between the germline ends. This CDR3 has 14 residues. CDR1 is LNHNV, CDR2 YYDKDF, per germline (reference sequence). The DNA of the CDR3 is TGTGCCACCAGCGGGACTTGGAGCACAGATACGCAGTATTTT. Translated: CATSGTWSTDTQYF.

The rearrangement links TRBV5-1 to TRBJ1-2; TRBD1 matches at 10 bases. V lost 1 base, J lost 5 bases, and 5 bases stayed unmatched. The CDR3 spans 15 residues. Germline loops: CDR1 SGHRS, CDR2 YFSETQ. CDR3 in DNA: TGCGCCAGCAGCTTGCCTGGGGACAGGGGATATGGCTACACCTTC. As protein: CASSLPGDRGYGYTF.

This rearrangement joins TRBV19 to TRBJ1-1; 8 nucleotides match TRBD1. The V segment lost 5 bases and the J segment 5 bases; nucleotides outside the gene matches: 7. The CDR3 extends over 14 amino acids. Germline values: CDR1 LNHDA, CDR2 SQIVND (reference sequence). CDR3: CASSFNRGRTEAFF. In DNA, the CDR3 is TGTGCCAGTAGTTTCAACAGGGGGAGGACTGAAGCTTTCTTT.

This CDR3 is CASSYWPGGTDTQYF. Written as DNA, the CDR3 is TGTGCCAGCAGTTACTGGCCGGGGGGCACAGATACGCAGTATTTT. V and J are TRBV6-6 and TRBJ2-3; D perhaps matches TRBD2 (6 bases). Per germline, CDR1 MNHNY and CDR2 SVGAGI (reference sequence). CDR3 size: 15 residues. V lost 1 base and J lost 1, with 9 bases in between.

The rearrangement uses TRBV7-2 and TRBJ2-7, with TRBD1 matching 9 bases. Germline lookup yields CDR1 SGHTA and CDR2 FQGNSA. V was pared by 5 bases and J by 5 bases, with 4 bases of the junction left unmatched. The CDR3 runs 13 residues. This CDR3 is CASSRDRVNEQYF. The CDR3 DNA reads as TGTGCCAGCAGCCGGGACAGGGTAAACGAGCAGTACTTC. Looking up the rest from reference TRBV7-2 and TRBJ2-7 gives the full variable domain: GAGVSQSPSNKVTEKGKDVELRCDPISGHTALYWYRQSLGQGLEFLIYFQGNSAPDKSGLPSDRFSAERTGGSVSTLTIQRTQQEDSAVYLCASSRDRVNEQYFGPGTRLTVT.

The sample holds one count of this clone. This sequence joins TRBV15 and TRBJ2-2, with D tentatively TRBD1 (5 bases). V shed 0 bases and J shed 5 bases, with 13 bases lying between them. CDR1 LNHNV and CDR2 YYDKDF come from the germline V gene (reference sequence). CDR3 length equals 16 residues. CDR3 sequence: CATSRDSMTVTGELFF. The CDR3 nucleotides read TGTGCCACCAGCAGAGACTCGATGACAGTTACCGGGGAGCTGTTTTTT.

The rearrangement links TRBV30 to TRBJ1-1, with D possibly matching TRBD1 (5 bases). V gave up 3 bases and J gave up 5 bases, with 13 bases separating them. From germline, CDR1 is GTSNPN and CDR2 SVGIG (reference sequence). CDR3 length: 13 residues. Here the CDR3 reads CAWSWGRETEAFF. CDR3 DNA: TGTGCCTGGAGCTGGGGCAGGGAAACTGAAGCTTTCTTT.

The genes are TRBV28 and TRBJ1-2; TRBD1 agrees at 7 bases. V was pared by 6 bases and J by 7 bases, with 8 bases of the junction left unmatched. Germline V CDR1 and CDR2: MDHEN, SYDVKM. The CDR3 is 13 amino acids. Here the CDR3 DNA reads TGTGCCAGCAGGACTGACAGGGTTAGTGGCTACACCTTC. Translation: CASRTDRVSGYTF.

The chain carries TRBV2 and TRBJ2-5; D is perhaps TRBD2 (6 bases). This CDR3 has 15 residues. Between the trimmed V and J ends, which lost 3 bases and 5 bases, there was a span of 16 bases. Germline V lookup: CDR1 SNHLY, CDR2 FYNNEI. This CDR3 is CASSDPGSRGETQYF. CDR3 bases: TGTGCCAGCAGTGACCCCGGTTCCCGGGGGGAGACCCAGTACTTC.

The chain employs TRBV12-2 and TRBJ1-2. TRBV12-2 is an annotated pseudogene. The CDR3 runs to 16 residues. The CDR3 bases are TGTGCAAGTCGCTTTAATCTGTGGACTGATAACTATGGCTACACCTTC. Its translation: CASRFNLWTDNYGYTF.

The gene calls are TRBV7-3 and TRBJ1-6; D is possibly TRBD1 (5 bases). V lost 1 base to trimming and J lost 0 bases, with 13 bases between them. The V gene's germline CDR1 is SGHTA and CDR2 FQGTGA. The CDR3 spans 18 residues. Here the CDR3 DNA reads TGTGCCAGCAGCTTAAAAAGACAGCTGAGCTCCTATAATTCACCCCTCCACTTT. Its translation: CASSLKRQLSSYNSPLHF.